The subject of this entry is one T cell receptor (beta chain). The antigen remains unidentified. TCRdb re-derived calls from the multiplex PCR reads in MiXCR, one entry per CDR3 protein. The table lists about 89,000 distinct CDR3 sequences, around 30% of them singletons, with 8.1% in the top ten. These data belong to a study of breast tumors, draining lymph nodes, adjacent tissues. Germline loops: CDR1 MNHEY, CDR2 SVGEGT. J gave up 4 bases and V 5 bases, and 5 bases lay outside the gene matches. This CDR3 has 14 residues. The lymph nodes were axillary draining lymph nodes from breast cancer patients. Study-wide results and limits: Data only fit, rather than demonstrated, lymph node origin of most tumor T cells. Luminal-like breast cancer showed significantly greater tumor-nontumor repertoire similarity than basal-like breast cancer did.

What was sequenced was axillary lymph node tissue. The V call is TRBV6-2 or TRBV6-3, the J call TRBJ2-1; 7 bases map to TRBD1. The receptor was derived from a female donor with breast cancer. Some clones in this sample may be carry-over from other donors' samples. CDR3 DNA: TGTGCCAGCAGTACCGGGACAGTGTACAATGAGCAGTTCTTC. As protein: CASSTGTVYNEQFF.